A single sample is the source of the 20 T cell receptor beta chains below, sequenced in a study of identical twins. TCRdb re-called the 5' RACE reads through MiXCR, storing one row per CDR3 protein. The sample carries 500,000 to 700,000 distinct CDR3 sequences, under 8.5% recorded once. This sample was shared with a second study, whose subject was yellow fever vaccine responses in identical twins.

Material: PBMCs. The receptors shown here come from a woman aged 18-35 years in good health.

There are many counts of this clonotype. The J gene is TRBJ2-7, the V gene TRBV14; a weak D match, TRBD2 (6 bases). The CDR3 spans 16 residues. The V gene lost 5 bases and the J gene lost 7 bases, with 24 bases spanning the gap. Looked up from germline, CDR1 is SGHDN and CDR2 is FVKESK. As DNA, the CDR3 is TGTGCCAGCAGCGTGGGAGGCGGGTTAGCCAGGTGGGAGCAGTACTTC. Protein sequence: CASSVGGGLARWEQYF.

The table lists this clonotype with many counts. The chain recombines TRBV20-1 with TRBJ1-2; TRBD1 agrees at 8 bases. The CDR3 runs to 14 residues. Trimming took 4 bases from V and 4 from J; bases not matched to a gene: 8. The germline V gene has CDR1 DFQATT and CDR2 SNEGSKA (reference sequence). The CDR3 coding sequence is TGCAGTGCTATAACCGGGACAGGTGCCTATGGCTACACCTTC. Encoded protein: CSAITGTGAYGYTF.

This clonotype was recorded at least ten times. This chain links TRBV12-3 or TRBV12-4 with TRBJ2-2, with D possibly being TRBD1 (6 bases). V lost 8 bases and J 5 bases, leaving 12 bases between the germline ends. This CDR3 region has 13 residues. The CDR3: CASGRGGTGELFF. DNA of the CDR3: TGTGCCAGCGGGCGAGGGGGAACCGGGGAGCTGTTTTTT.

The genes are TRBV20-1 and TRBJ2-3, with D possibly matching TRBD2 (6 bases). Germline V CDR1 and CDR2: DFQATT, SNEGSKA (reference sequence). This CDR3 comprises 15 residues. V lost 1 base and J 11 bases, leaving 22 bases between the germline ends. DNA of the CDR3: TGCAGTGCTAGAGGGGGCGGGACCCGATCTTTTCGGCAGTATTTT. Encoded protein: CSARGGGTRSFRQYF.

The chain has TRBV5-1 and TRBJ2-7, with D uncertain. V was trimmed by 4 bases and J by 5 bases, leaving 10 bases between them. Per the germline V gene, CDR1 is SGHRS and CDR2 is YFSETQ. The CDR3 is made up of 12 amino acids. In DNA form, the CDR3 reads TGCGCCAGCAGCGGGATGGGGAACGAGCAGTACTTC. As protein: CASSGMGNEQYF. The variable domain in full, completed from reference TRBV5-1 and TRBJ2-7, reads KAGVTQTPRYLIKTRGQQVTLSCSPISGHRSVSWYQQTPGQGLQFLFEYFSETQRNKGNFPGRFSGRQFSNSRSEMNVSTLELGDSALYLCASSGMGNEQYFGPGTRLTVT.

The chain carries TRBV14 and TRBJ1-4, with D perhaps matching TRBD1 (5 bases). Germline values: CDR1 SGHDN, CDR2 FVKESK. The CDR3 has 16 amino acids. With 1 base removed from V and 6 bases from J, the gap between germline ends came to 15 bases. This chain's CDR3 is CASSQVTGANDEKLFF. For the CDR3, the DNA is TGTGCCAGCAGCCAAGTAACTGGGGCGAACGATGAAAAACTGTTTTTT.

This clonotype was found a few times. CDR3 residues: CASSKGQGAEAFF. The CDR3 DNA reads as TGTGCCAGCAGCAAAGGACAGGGAGCTGAAGCTTTCTTT. V gene TRBV12-3 or TRBV12-4 combines with J gene TRBJ1-1; 8 bases are a match to TRBD1. V dropped 6 bases and J dropped 6; count of bases not matched to a gene: 6. The CDR3 extends over 13 amino acids.

The CDR3 protein is CASSSILGTGELFF. As DNA, the CDR3 is TGTGCCAGCAGCTCAATCCTGGGCACCGGGGAGCTGTTTTTT. The gene calls are TRBV11-2 and TRBJ2-2; D gene unclear. The V end was cut by 4 bases, the J end by 4 bases, with 10 bases between. The CDR3 runs 14 residues. Germline lookup yields CDR1 SGHAT and CDR2 FQNNGV.

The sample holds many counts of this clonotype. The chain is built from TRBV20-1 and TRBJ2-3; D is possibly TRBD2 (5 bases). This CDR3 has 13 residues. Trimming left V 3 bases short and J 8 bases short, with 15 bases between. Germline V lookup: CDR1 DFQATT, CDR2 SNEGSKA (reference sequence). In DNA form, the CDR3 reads TGCAGTGCTAGGGAGCATGTAAGCGGTACGCAGTATTTT. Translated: CSAREHVSGTQYF.

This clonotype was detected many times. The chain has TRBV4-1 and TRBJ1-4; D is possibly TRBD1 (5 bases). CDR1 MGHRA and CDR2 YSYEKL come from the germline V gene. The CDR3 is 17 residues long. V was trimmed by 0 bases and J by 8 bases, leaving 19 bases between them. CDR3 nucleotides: TGCGCCAGCAGCCAAGATGGGACCGGGGGGTCCGTGGAAAAACTGTTTTTT. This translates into CASSQDGTGGSVEKLFF.

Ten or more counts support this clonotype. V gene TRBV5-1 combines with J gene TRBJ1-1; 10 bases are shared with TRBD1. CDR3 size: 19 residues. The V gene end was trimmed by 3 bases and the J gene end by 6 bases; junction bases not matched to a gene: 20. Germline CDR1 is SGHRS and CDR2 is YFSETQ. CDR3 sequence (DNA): TGCGCCAGCAGCTCCGCAAACTACCACCCCGGGACAGGGGTCGCTGAAGCTTTCTTT. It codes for CASSSANYHPGTGVAEAFF.

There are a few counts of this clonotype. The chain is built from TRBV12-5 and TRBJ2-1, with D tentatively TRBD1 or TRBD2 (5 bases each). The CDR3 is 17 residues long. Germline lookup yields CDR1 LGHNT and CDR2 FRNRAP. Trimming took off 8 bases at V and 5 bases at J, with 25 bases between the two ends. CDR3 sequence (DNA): TGTGCTAGTTCCTATCAGAGGGGAGTTATCTTTGACAATGAGCAGTTCTTC. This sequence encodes CASSYQRGVIFDNEQFF. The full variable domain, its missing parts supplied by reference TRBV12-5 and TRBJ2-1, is DARVTQTPRHKVTEMGQEVTMRCQPILGHNTVFWYRQTMMQGLELLAYFRNRAPLDDSGMPKDRFSAEMPDATLATLKIQPSEPRDSAVYFCASSYQRGVIFDNEQFFGPGTRLTVL.

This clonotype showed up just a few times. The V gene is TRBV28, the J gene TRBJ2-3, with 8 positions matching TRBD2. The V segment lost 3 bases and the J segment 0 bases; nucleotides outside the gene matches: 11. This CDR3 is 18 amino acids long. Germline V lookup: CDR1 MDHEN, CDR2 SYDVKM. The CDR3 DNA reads TGTGCCAGCAGTTTGCCCAGCGGGGGCAAATTTAGCACAGATACGCAGTATTTT. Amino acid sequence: CASSLPSGGKFSTDTQYF. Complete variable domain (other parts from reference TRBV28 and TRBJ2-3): DVKVTQSSRYLVKRTGEKVFLECVQDMDHENMFWYRQDPGLGLRLIYFSYDVKMKEKGDIPEGYSVSREKKERFSLILESASTNQTSMYLCASSLPSGGKFSTDTQYFGPGTRLTVL.

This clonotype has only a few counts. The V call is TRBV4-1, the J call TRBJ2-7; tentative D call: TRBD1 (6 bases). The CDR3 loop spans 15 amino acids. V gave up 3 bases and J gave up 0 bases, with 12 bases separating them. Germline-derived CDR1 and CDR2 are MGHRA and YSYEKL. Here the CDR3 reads CASSHLTGSSYEQYV. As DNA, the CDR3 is TGCGCCAGCAGCCACCTAACAGGGAGCTCCTACGAGCAGTACGTC.

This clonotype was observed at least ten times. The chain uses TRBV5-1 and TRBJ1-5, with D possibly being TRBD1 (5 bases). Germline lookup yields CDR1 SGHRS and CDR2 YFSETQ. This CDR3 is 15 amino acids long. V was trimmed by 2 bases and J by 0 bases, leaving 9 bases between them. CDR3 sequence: CASSLMGDSNQPQHF. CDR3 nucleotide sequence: TGCGCCAGCAGCTTAATGGGGGATAGCAATCAGCCCCAGCATTTT.

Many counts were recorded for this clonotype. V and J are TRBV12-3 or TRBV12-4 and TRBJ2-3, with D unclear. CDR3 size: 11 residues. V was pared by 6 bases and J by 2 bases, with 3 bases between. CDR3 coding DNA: TGTGCCAGCAGCCCCACAGATACGCAGTATTTT. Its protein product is CASSPTDTQYF.

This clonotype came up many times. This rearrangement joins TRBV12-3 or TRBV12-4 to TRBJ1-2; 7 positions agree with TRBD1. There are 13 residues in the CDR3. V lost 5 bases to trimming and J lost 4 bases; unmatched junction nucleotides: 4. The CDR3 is CASSEGGAYGYTF. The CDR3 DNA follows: TGTGCCAGCAGTGAAGGGGGCGCCTATGGCTACACCTTC.

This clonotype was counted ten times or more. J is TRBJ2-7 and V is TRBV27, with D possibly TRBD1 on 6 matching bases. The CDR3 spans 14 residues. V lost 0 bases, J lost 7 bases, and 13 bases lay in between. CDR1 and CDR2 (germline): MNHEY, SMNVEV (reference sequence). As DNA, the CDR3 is TGTGCCAGCAGTTTATCCAGGACAGCCTTAGAGCAGTACTTC. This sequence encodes CASSLSRTALEQYF.

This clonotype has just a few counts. The CDR3 DNA reads as TGTGCCAGAGCGTCCAGGGACACAGATACGCAGTATTTT. Its protein product is CARASRDTDTQYF. J is TRBJ2-3 and V is TRBV2; D may be TRBD1 (5 bases). The germline V gene has CDR1 SNHLY and CDR2 FYNNEI. Trimming pared 9 bases from V and 2 bases from J, leaving 12 bases between. CDR3 size: 13 residues.

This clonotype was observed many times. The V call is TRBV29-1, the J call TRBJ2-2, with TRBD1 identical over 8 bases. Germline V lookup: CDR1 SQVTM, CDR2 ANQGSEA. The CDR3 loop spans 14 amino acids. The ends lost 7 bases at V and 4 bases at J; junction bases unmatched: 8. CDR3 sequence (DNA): TGCAGCGGTACGTCAGGACAGGGCACCGGGGAGCTGTTTTTT. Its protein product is CSGTSGQGTGELFF.